What follows are 21 T cell receptor beta chains derived from one specimen sequenced in a study. MiXCR, run by TCRdb on the 5' RACE reads, gives a single entry per CDR3 protein. Of about 8,000 distinct CDR3 sequences in the sample, over 50% were seen once. Tregs were sorted as CD4+CD25+CD127-/low cells. Material: Tregs sorted from a lymph node. The receptors shown here come from a female donor with breast cancer.

A note on this clonotype: The CDR3 does not end in the conserved phenylalanine or tryptophan, so this is likely a read error. The chain recombines TRBV20-1 with TRBJ2-5; D not resolved. Per the germline V gene, CDR1 is DFQATT and CDR2 is SNEGSKA (reference sequence). The CDR3 spans 17 residues. Trimming took 6 bases from V and 2 from J, leaving 25 bases between them. As DNA, the CDR3 is TGCAGTGCCCTAAGTCCCCAGGCGGCAGGAGAACAAGAGACCCAGTACTCC. Its protein product is CSALSPQAAGEQETQYS.

There are a few counts of this clonotype. The chain combines TRBV6-1 with TRBJ1-2; 7 bases are shared with TRBD1. Trimming took 5 bases from V and 4 from J; bases not matched to a gene: 4. CDR3 length: 13 residues. The germline V gene encodes CDR1 MNHNS and CDR2 SASEGT. The CDR3 DNA reads as TGTGCCAGCAGTCAAGGACAGGCCTATGGCTACACCTTC. Residues: CASSQGQAYGYTF.

This sequence joins TRBV20-1 and TRBJ2-7; 8 bases are shared with TRBD2. The germline V gene encodes CDR1 DFQATT and CDR2 SNEGSKA (reference sequence). This CDR3 is 12 amino acids long. After removal of 8 bases from V and 5 bases from J, the junction contained 8 bases not matched to a gene. The CDR3 protein is CSSQRESHEQYF. As DNA, the CDR3 is TGCAGTTCCCAGCGGGAGAGTCACGAGCAGTACTTC.

The chain links TRBV20-1 to TRBJ2-2; D is ambiguous. V lost 7 bases to trimming and J lost 7 bases, with 13 bases between them. Germline V gives CDR1 DFQATT, CDR2 SNEGSKA (reference sequence). The CDR3 contains 12 residues. The CDR3 DNA is TGCAGTGTTTCCCGGCAAATCGGGGAGCTGTTTTTT. Translation: CSVSRQIGELFF.

This clonotype was seen more than once but under ten times. The chain recombines TRBV5-1 with TRBJ2-7; D not resolved. V lost 3 bases and J lost 4, with 17 bases in between. Germline loops: CDR1 SGHRS, CDR2 YFSETQ. The CDR3 covers 15 residues. CDR3 sequence: CASSYSPAVGYEQYF. In DNA form, the CDR3 reads TGCGCCAGCAGCTATTCCCCGGCGGTTGGGTACGAGCAGTACTTC.

The genes are TRBV20-1 and TRBJ2-3; TRBD1 matches at 8 bases. Germline assignment: CDR1 DFQATT and CDR2 SNEGSKA (reference sequence). Losses at the gene ends were 3 bases for V and 2 bases for J; bases not matched to a gene: 7. CDR3 length equals 15 residues. The CDR3 DNA follows: TGCAGTGCTAGGGGAGACAGGGGTTTCACAGATACGCAGTATTTT. This gives the protein CSARGDRGFTDTQYF.

The chain uses TRBV20-1 and TRBJ2-3; maybe TRBD2 (6 bases). The length of the CDR3 is 13 residues. Trimming pared 4 bases from V and 0 bases from J, leaving 8 bases between. Germline assignment: CDR1 DFQATT and CDR2 SNEGSKA (reference sequence). CDR3 DNA: TGCAGTGCTACCGGGACTAGCACAGATACGCAGTATTTT. Its protein product is CSATGTSTDTQYF.

The chain combines TRBV6-5 with TRBJ1-1; no clear D gene. The V gene's germline CDR1 is MNHEY and CDR2 SVGAGI. The CDR3 extends over 13 amino acids. V lost 5 bases and J lost 6, with 13 bases in between. In DNA form, the CDR3 reads TGTGCCAGCAGTCGGTTGTTGGGAGCTGAAGCTTTCTTT. It translates to CASSRLLGAEAFF.

Only a few counts were recorded for this clonotype. This sequence joins TRBV15 and TRBJ2-5; TRBD1 agrees at 9 bases. V lost 5 bases and J lost 2; bases outside the gene matches: 9. The V gene's germline CDR1 is LNHNV and CDR2 YYDKDF (reference sequence). This CDR3 contains 16 residues. The CDR3 DNA reads as TGTGCCACCAGCCCGCGGCGGGGGACAGGGCAAGAGACCCAGTACTTC. Translation gives CATSPRRGTGQETQYF. The whole variable domain, filled in from reference TRBV15 and TRBJ2-5, reads DAMVIQNPRYQVTQFGKPVTLSCSQTLNHNVMYWYQQKSSQAPKLLFHYYDKDFNNEADTPDNFQSRRPNTSFCFLDIRSPGLGDTAMYLCATSPRRGTGQETQYFGPGTRLLVL.

The chain uses TRBV4-3 and TRBJ1-2; a possible D gene is TRBD1 (5 bases). Germline loops: CDR1 LGHNA, CDR2 YSLEER. CDR3 length: 14 amino acids. Between the trimmed V and J ends, which lost 3 bases and 6 bases, there was a span of 14 bases. CDR3 nucleotides: TGCGCCAGCAGCCAGGACACAGAATTAGATGGCTACACCTTC. This codes for CASSQDTELDGYTF.

The chain recombines TRBV7-9 with TRBJ2-1; D not resolved. Germline CDR1 reads SEHNR; CDR2 reads FQNEAQ (reference sequence). This CDR3 is built from 12 residues. Between the trimmed V and J ends, which lost 5 bases and 8 bases, there was a span of 10 bases. CDR3 amino acids: CASSIQYDEQFF. The CDR3 region has the DNA TGTGCCAGCAGCATCCAATATGATGAGCAGTTCTTC.

Notes on this clonotype: The final CDR3 position lacks the conserved phenylalanine or tryptophan, pointing to a likely read error. The chain recombines TRBV7-2 with TRBJ2-5; D may match TRBD1 or TRBD2 (5 bases each). Germline lookup yields CDR1 SGHTA and CDR2 FQGNSA. The CDR3 totals 15 residues. Trimming shortened V by 5 bases and J by 6 bases, and 19 bases separated the two germline ends. The CDR3 DNA is TGTGCCAGCAGCACAACCGGGACCGGCGGGCAGACCCAGTACCTC. Translated, it gives CASSTTGTGGQTQYL.

The gene calls are TRBV7-2 and TRBJ2-6; D unresolved. From germline, CDR1 is SGHTA and CDR2 FQGNSA. CDR3 length: 17 residues. Between the trimmed V and J ends, which lost 1 base and 0 bases, there was a span of 10 bases. CDR3 sequence (DNA): TGTGCCAGCAGCTTAGAGTCATTGGGCTCTGGGGCCAACGTCCTGACTTTC. Amino acids: CASSLESLGSGANVLTF.

The V gene is TRBV7-3, the J gene TRBJ2-1; perhaps TRBD1 as D (5 bases). Trimming pared 5 bases from V and 7 bases from J, leaving 15 bases between. CDR1 is SGHTA and CDR2 is FQGTGA in the germline V gene. CDR3 length: 14 amino acids. The DNA for the CDR3 is TGTGCCAGCAGCCCCAACCAGGGCTGGAATGAGCAGTTCTTC. Its protein is CASSPNQGWNEQFF. Drawing the rest from reference TRBV7-3 and TRBJ2-1, the complete variable domain is GAGVSQTPSNKVTEKGKYVELRCDPISGHTALYWYRQSLGQGPEFLIYFQGTGAADDSGLPNDRFFAVRPEGSVSTLKIQRTERGDSAVYLCASSPNQGWNEQFFGPGTRLTVL.

The chain joins TRBV20-1 to TRBJ1-1; D gene ambiguous. The V gene lost 4 bases and the J gene lost 3 bases, with 18 bases spanning the gap. CDR1 is DFQATT and CDR2 is SNEGSKA in the germline V gene (reference sequence). This CDR3 spans 15 amino acids. The CDR3 DNA sequence: TGCAGTGCTATGCAGGCGAGGTCCGACGACACTGAAGCTTTCTTT. It yields the protein CSAMQARSDDTEAFF.

In its sample, this clonotype was seen a few times. The chain recombines TRBV6-2 or TRBV6-3 with TRBJ2-7; 10 bases match TRBD2. The germline V gene has CDR1 MNHEY and CDR2 SVGEGT. The V and J ends lost 4 bases and 3 bases, in that order; junction bases with no gene match: 9. The CDR3 has 16 residues. CDR3 bases: TGTGCCAGCAGTTTCTCACCAGCGGGAGGGCTCTACGAGCAGTACGTC. It yields the protein CASSFSPAGGLYEQYV.

In regard to this clonotype: Because it lacks the conserved phenylalanine or tryptophan at the end, this CDR3 is likely a read error. This sequence joins TRBV29-1 and TRBJ2-5; no firm D call. The ends were cut back, 0 bases at V and 2 bases at J, with 13 bases in the middle. Germline assignment: CDR1 SQVTM and CDR2 ANQGSEA. This CDR3 comprises 15 residues. CDR3 nucleotide sequence: TGCAGCGTTGAAGAGTACGACACCGCTCAAGAGACCCAGTACCTC. Its translation: CSVEEYDTAQETQYL.

The chain has TRBV9 and TRBJ1-3; D is undetermined. The CDR3 totals 16 residues. V lost 4 bases and J lost 0, with 14 bases in between. Germline CDR1 reads SGDLS; CDR2 reads YYNGEE. Here the CDR3 reads CASSFSDRVSGNTIYF. The CDR3 coding sequence is TGTGCCAGCAGCTTCTCGGATCGGGTCTCTGGAAACACCATATATTTT.

This clonotype was seen only a few times. The chain carries TRBV7-3 and TRBJ1-1; D is unclear. CDR3 length: 13 amino acids. Germline lookup yields CDR1 SGHTA and CDR2 FQGTGA. V was trimmed by 0 bases and J by 1 base, leaving 3 bases between them. The CDR3 nucleotides read TGTGCCAGCAGCTTAACCACGAACACTGAAGCTTTCTTT. Its protein product is CASSLTTNTEAFF.

With respect to this clonotype: As the CDR3 is not closed by the conserved phenylalanine or tryptophan, this likely results from a read error. The chain recombines TRBV20-1 with TRBJ2-1; TRBD1 matches at 7 bases. V lost 0 bases and J lost 4; bases outside the gene matches: 9. The germline V gene has CDR1 DFQATT and CDR2 SNEGSKA (reference sequence). The CDR3 is made up of 16 amino acids. The CDR3 DNA reads as TGCAGTGCTAGAGATGTGGGGACAGTTGGGTACAATGAGCAGTTCCTC. It translates to CSARDVGTVGYNEQFL.

The rearrangement links TRBV6-5 to TRBJ2-6; D possibly corresponds to TRBD2 (5 bases). Germline CDR1 MNHEY, CDR2 SVGAGI. CDR3 length: 17 amino acids. V was shortened by 0 bases and J by 2 bases, with 11 bases between the two germline ends. This CDR3 is CASSYSGGQAGANVLTF. CDR3 nucleotides: TGTGCCAGCAGTTACTCGGGCGGGCAGGCTGGGGCCAACGTCCTGACTTTC.